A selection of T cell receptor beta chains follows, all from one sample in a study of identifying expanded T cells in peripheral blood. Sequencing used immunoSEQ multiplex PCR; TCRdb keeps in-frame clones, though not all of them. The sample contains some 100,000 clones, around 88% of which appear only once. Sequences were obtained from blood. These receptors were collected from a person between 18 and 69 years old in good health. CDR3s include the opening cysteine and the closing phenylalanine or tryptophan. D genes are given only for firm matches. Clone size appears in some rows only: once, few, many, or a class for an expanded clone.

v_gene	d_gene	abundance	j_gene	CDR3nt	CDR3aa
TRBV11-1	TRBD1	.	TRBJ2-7	TGTGCCAGCAGCTCAAGGGACAGATCCTACGAGCAGTACTTC	CASSSRDRSYEQYF
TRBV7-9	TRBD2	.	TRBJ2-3	TGTGCCAGCATCCCATTTAGCGGGGGGGCTCTAGATACGCAGTATTTT	CASIPFSGGALDTQYF
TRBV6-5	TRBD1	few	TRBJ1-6	TGTGCCAGCAGAACCACGACAGGGTCGCATTCACCCCTCCACTTT	CASRTTTGSHSPLHF
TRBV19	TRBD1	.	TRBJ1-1	TGTGCCAGTAGTATCCTCGACAGGGGCCCTGAAGCTTTCTTT	CASSILDRGPEAFF
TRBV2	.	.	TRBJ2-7	TGTGCCAGCAGTGACGGGCAGGGCTTTGGGGAGCAGTACTTC	CASSDGQGFGEQYF
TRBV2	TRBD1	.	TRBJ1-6	TGTGCCAGCGGGACAGGCGTTTCACCCCTCCACTTT	CASGTGVSPLHF
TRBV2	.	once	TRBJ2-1	TGTGCCAGCAGTGATCGGGCGGGCTCCTACAATGAGCAGTTCTTC	CASSDRAGSYNEQFF
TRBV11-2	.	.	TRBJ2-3	TGTGCCAGCAGCAGGGGGGCTAGCGGCACAGATACGCAGTATTTT	CASSRGASGTDTQYF
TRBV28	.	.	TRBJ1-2	TGTGCCAGCAGTTTCGGGGCAGGGCGAAATGGCTACACCTTC	CASSFGAGRNGYTF
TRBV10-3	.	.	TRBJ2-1	TGTGCCATCAGTGACCCGAATGAGCAGTTCTTC	CAISDPNEQFF